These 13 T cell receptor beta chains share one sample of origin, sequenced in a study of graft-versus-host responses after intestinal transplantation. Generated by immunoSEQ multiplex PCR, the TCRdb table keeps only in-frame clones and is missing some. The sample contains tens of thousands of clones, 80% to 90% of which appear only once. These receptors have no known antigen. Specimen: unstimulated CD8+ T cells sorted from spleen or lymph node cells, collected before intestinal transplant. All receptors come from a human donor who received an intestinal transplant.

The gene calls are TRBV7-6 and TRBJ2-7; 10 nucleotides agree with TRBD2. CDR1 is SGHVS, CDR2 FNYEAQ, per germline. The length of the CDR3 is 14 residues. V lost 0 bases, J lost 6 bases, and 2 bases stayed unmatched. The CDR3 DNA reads TGTGCCAGCAGCTTAGCTAGCGGGGGGTTCGAGCAGTACTTC. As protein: CASSLASGGFEQYF.

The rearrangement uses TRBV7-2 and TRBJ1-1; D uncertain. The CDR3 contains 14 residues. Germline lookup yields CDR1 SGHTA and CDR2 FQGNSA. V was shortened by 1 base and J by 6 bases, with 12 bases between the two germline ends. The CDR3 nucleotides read TGTGCCAGCAGCTTAGATCTCCAGTACGCTGAAGCTTTCTTT. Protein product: CASSLDLQYAEAFF.

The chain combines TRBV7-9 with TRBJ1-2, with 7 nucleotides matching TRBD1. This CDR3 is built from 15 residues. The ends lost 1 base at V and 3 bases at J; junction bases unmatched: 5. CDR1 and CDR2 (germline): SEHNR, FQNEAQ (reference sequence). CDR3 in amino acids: CASSLGDSWYYGYTF. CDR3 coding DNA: TGTGCCAGCAGCTTAGGGGACAGTTGGTACTATGGCTACACCTTC.

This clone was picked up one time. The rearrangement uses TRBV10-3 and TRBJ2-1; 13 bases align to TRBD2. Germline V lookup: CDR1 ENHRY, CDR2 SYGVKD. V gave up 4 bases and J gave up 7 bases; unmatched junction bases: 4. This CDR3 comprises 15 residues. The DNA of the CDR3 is TGTGCCATCAGTGGGACTAGCGGGAGTTTGAATGAGCAGTTCTTC. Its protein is CAISGTSGSLNEQFF.

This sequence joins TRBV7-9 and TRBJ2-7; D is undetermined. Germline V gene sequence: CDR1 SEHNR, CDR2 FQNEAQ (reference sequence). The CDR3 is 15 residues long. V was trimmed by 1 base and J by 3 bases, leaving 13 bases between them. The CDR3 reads CASSLDSTGHYEQYF. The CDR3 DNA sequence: TGTGCCAGCAGCTTAGACAGTACCGGCCACTACGAGCAGTACTTC.

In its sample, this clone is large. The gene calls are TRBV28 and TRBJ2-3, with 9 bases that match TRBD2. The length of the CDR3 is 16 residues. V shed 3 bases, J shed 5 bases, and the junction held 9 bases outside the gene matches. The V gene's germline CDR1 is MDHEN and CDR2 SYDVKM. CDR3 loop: CASSLVSRLAVDTQYF. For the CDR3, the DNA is TGTGCCAGCAGTTTGGTTTCTAGACTAGCGGTAGATACGCAGTATTTT. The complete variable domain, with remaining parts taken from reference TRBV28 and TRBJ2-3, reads DVKVTQSSRYLVKRTGEKVFLECVQDMDHENMFWYRQDPGLGLRLIYFSYDVKMKEKGDIPEGYSVSREKKERFSLILESASTNQTSMYLCASSLVSRLAVDTQYFGPGTRLTVL.

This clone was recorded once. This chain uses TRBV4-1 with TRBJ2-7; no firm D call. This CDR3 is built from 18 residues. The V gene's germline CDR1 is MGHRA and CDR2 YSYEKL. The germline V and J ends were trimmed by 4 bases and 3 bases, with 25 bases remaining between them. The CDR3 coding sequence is TGCGCCAGCAGCCCCCGACTTTTGTCCGGCCACCCGAACTACGAGCAGTACTTC. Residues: CASSPRLLSGHPNYEQYF.

The CDR3 region is CASSFPPWGGETGNTIYF. In DNA, the CDR3 is TGTGCCAGCAGCTTCCCTCCCTGGGGAGGGGAAACTGGAAACACCATATATTTT. The rearrangement uses TRBV7-8 and TRBJ1-3; D perhaps matches TRBD1 (5 bases). The CDR3 length is 18 residues. CDR1 is SGHVS and CDR2 is FQNEAQ in the germline V gene. The V end lost 3 bases, the J end lost 2 bases, and 20 bases lay between the germline ends.

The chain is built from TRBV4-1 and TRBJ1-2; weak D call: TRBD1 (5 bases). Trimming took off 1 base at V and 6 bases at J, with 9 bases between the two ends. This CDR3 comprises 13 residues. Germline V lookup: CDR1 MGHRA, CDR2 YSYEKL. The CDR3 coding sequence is TGCGCCAGCAGCCAAGTTGGAGGGGATGGCTACACCTTC. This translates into CASSQVGGDGYTF.

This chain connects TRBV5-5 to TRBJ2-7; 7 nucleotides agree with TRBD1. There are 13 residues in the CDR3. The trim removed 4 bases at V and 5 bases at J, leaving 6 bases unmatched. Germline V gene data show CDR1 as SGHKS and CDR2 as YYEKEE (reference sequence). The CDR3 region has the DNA TGTGCCAGCAGCCTTACAGGGGTCCACGAGCAGTACTTC. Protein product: CASSLTGVHEQYF.

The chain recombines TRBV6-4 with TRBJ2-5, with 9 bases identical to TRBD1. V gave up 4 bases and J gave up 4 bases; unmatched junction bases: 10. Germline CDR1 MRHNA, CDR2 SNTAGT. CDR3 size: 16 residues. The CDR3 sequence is CASSASPGQGRETQYF. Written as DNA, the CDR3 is TGTGCCAGCAGTGCCTCCCCCGGACAGGGGCGAGAGACCCAGTACTTC.

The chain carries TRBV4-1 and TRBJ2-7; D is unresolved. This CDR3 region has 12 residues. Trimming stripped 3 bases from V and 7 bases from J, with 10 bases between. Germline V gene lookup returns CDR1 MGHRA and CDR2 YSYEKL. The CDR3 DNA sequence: TGCGCCAGCAGCCACTTGGGCCTGGAGCAGTACTTC. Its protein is CASSHLGLEQYF.

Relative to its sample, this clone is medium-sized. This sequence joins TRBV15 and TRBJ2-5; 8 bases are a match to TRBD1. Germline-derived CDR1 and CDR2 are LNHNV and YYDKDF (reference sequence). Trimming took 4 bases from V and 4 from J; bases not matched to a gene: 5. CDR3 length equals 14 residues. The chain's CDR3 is CATSNRGDVETQYF. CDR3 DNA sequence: TGTGCCACCAGCAACAGGGGGGACGTAGAGACCCAGTACTTC.